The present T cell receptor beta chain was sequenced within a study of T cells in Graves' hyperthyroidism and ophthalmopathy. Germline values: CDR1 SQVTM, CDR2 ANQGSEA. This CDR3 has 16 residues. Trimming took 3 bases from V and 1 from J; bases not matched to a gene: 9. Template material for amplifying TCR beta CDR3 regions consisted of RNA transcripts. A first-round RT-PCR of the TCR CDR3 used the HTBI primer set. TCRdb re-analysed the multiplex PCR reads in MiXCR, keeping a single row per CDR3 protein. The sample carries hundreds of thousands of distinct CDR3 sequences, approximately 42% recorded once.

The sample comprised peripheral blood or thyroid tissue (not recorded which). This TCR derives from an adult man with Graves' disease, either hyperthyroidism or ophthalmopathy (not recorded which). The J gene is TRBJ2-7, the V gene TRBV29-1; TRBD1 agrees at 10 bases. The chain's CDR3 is CSVDASGDRGSYEQYF. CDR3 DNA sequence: TGCAGCGTTGATGCAAGCGGGGACAGGGGATCCTACGAGCAGTACTTC.